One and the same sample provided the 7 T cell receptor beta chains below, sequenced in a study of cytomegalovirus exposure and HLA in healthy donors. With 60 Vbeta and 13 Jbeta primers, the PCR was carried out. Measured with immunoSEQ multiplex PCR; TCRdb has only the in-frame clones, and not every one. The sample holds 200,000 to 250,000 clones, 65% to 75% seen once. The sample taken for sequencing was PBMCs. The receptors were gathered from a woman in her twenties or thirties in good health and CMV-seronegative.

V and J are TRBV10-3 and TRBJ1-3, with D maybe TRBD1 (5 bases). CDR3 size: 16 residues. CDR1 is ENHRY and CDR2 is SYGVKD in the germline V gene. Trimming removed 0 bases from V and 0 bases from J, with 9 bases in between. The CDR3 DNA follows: TGTGCCATCAGTGAGTCGGGGCTGAACTCTGGAAACACCATATATTTT. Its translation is CAISESGLNSGNTIYF.

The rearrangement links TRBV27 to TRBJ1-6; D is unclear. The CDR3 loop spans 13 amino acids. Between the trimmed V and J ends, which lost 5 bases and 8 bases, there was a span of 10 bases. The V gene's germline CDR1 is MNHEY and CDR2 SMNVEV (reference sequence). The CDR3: CASSPEVYSPLHF. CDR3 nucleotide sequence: TGTGCCAGCAGTCCTGAGGTCTATTCACCCCTCCACTTT.

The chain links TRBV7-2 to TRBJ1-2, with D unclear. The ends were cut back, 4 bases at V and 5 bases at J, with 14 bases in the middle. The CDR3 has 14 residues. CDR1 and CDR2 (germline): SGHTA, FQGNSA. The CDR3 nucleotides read TGTGCCAGCAGCTCTTTCCCCGGAGGGTATGGCTACACCTTC. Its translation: CASSSFPGGYGYTF.

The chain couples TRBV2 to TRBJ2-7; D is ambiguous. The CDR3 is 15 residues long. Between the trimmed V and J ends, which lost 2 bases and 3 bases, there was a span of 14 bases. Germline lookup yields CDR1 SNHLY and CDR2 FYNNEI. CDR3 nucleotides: TGTGCCAGCAGTGAAATGGCAGGTTTACTCTACGAGCAGTACTTC. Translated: CASSEMAGLLYEQYF.

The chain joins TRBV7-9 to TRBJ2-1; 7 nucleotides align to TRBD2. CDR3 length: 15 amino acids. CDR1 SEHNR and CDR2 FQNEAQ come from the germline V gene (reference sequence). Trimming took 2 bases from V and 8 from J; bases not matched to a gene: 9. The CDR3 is CASSLTGLGGDEQFF. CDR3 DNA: TGTGCCAGCAGCTTAACTGGACTGGGAGGGGATGAGCAGTTCTTC.

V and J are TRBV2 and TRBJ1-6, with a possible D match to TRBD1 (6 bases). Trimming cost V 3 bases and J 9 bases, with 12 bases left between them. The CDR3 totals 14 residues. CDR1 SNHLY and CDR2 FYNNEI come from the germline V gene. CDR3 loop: CASSDGRGSSPLHF. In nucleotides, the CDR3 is TGTGCCAGCAGTGACGGGAGGGGGAGTTCACCCCTCCACTTT. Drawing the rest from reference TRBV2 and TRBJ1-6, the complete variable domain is EPEVTQTPSHQVTQMGQEVILRCVPISNHLYFYWYRQILGQKVEFLVSFYNNEISEKSEIFDDQFSVERPDGSNFTLKIRSTKLEDSAMYFCASSDGRGSSPLHFGNGTRLTVT.

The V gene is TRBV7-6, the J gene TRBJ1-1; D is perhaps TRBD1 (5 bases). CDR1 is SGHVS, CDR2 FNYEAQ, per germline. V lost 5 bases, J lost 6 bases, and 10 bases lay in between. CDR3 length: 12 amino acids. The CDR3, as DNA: TGTGCCAGCAGCGTGCAGGGCTCTGAAGCTTTCTTT. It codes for CASSVQGSEAFF.